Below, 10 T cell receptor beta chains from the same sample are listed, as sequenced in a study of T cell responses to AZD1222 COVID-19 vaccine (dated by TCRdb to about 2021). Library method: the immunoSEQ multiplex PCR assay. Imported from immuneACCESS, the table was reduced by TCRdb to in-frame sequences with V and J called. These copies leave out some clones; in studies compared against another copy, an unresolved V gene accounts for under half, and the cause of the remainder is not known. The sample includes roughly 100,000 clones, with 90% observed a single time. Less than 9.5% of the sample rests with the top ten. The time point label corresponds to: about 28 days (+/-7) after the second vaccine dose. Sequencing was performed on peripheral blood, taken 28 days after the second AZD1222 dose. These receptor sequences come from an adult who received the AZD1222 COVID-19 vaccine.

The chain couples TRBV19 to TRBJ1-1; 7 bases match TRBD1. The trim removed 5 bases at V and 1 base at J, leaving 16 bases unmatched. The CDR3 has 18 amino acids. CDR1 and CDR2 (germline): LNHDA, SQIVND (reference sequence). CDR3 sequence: CASSRGRQGGGQNTEAFF. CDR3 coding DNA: TGTGCCAGTAGTCGAGGGAGACAGGGCGGGGGGCAGAACACTGAAGCTTTCTTT.

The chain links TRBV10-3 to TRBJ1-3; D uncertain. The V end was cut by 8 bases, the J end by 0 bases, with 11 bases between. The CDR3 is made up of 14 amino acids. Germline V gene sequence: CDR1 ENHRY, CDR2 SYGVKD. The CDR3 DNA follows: TGTGCCATCTCTCCCGGGGACTCTGGAAACACCATATATTTT. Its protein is CAISPGDSGNTIYF.

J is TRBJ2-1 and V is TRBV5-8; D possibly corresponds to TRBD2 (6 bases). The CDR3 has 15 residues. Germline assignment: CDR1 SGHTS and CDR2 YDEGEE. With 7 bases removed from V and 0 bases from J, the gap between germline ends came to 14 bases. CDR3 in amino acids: CASLRGTTSYNEQFF. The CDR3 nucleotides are TGTGCCAGCTTGCGGGGTACTACCTCCTACAATGAGCAGTTCTTC.

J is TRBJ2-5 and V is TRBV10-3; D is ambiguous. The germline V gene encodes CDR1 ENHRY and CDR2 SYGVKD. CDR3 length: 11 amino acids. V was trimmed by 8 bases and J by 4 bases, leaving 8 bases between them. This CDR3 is CAIGVGETQYF. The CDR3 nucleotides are TGTGCCATCGGAGTCGGAGAGACCCAGTACTTC.

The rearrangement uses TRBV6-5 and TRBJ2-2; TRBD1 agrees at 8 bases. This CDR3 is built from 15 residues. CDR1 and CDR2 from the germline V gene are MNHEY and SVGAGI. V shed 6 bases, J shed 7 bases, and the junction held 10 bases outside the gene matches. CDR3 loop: CASRQGAVGIGELFF. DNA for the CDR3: TGTGCCAGCAGGCAGGGGGCGGTGGGAATCGGGGAGCTGTTTTTT.

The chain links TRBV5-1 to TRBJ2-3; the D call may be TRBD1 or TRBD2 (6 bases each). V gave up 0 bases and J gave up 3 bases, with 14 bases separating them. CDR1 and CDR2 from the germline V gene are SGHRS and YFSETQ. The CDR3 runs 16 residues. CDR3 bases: TGCGCCAGCAGCTTGGTGGGGCAGGGGAGGACAGATACGCAGTATTTT. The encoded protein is CASSLVGQGRTDTQYF.

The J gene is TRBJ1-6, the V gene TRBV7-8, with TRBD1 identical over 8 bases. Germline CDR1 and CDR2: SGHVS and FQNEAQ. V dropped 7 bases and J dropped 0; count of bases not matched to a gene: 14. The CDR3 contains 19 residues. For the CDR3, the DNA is TGTGCCAGCACCTTTTTCCAGGACAGGGCCAGCTCCTATAATTCACCCCTCCACTTT. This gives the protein CASTFFQDRASSYNSPLHF. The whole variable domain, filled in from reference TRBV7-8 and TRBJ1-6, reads GAGVSQSPRYKVAKRGQDVALRCDPISGHVSLFWYQQALGQGPEFLTYFQNEAQLDKSGLPSDRFFAERPEGSVSTLKIQRTQQEDSAVYLCASTFFQDRASSYNSPLHFGNGTRLTVT.

CDR3 nucleotides: TGTGCCAGCCAACTTACGGGGATTAATTCACCCCTCCACTTT. It encodes CASQLTGINSPLHF. The chain is built from TRBV7-9 and TRBJ1-6; D not resolved. The CDR3 totals 14 residues. The V gene's germline CDR1 is SEHNR and CDR2 FQNEAQ (reference sequence). The V end was cut by 8 bases, the J end by 6 bases, with 14 bases between. Full variable domain (remainder filled in from reference TRBV7-9 and TRBJ1-6): DTGVSQNPRHKITKRGQNVTFRCDPISEHNRLYWYRQTLGQGPEFLTYFQNEAQLEKSRLLSDRFSAERPKGSFSTLEIQRTEQGDSAMYLCASQLTGINSPLHFGNGTRLTVT.

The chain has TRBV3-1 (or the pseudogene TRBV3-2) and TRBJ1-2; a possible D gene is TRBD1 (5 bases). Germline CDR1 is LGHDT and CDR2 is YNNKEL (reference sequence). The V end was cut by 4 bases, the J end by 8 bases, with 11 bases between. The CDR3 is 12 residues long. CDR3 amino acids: CASSPWDFGYTF. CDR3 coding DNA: TGTGCCAGCAGCCCCTGGGACTTCGGCTACACCTTC.

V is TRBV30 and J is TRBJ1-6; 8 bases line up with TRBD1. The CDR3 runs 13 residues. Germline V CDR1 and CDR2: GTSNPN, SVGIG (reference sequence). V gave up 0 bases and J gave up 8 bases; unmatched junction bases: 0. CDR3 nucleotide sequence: TGTGCCTGGAGTGTGACAGGGGATTCACCCCTCCACTTT. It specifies CAWSVTGDSPLHF. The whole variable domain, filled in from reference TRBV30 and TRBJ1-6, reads SQTIHQWPATLVQPVGSPLSLECTVEGTSNPNLYWYRQAAGRGLQLLFYSVGIGQISSEVPQNLSASRPQDRQFILSSKKLLLSDSGFYLCAWSVTGDSPLHFGNGTRLTVT.